Reported below is one T cell receptor beta chain. CDR3 length equals 15 residues. Germline V gives CDR1 MDHEN, CDR2 SYDVKM. V shed 7 bases and J shed 7 bases, with 22 bases lying between them. Method: immunoSEQ multiplex PCR; TCRdb's copy keeps in-frame clones and lacks some. The profile shows 57,000 or so clones, approximately 86% of them singletons. This specimen belongs to a study of blood T cell repertoires in COVID-19. Study-wide context: Samples representing acute and convalescent COVID-19 were sourced from the United States, Italy and Spain.

The gene calls are TRBV28 and TRBJ1-2; possibly TRBD1 for D (5 bases). The TCR sequence derives from a man in his 70s with acute or convalescent COVID-19. The sample comprised peripheral blood. The CDR3 sequence is CASIGTGGGMGGYTF. The CDR3 DNA is TGTGCCAGCATTGGTACCGGGGGAGGGATGGGTGGCTACACCTTC.